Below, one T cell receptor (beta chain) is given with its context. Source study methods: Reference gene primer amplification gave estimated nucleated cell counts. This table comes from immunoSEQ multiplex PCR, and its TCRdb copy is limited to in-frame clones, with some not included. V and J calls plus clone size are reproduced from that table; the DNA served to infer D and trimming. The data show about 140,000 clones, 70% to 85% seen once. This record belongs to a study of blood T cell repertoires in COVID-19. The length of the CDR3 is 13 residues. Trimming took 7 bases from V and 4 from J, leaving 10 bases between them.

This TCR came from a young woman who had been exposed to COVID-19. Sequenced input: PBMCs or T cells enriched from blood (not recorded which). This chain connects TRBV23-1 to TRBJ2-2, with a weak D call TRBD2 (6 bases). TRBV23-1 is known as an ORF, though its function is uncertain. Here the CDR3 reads CASNGGSTGELFF. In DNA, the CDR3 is TGCGCCAGCAATGGGGGGAGCACCGGGGAGCTGTTTTTT.